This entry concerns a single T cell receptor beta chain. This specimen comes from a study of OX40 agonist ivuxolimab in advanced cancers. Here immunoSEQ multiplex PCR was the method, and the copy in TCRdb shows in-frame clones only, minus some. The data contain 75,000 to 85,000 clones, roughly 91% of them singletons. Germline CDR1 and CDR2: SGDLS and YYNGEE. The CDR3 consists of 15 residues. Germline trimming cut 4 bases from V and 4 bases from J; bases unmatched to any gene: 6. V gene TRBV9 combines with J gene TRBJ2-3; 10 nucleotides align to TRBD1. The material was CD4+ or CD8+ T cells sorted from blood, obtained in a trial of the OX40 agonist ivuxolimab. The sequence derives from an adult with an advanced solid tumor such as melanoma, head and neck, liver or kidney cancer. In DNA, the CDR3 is TGTGCCAGCAGCCCAAAGGGACAGGGGTCAGATACGCAGTATTTT. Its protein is CASSPKGQGSDTQYF.